These 11 T cell receptor beta chains were sequenced from one sample in a study of shared clonotypes between healthy human individuals. Terminally differentiated effector memory CD45RA+ cells were left out of the naive CD8 fraction, which was CD45RO-negative and positively selected for CCR7. The table came from immunoSEQ multiplex PCR; TCRdb's copy has only in-frame clones and leaves some out. The sample has hundreds of thousands of clones, approximately 96% seen once; the top ten hold roughly 0.1%. Sequencing input: naive CD8+ T cells sorted from blood. The receptors shown here come from a woman in her thirties in good health.

This clone was counted between two and nine times. The V and J genes are TRBV7-7 and TRBJ1-1; the D is unclear. CDR3 length: 16 residues. The germline gives CDR1 SSHAT, CDR2 FNYEAQ (reference sequence). V lost 5 bases and J 4 bases, leaving 20 bases between the germline ends. The CDR3 DNA is TGTGCCAGCAGCCCGATACGTCGGGTACTAGGCACTGAAGCTTTCTTT. Its protein is CASSPIRRVLGTEAFF.

The gene calls are TRBV5-5 and TRBJ2-7, with 13 bases fitting TRBD2. There are 16 residues in the CDR3. The V gene end was trimmed by 6 bases and the J gene end by 5 bases; junction bases not matched to a gene: 11. The germline CDR1 and CDR2 sequences are SGHKS and YYEKEE (reference sequence). CDR3: CASTSLGLAGVHEQYF. CDR3 nucleotides: TGTGCCAGCACCTCTTTAGGACTAGCGGGAGTCCACGAGCAGTACTTC. The variable domain in full, completed from reference TRBV5-5 and TRBJ2-7, reads DAGVTQSPTHLIKTRGQQVTLRCSPISGHKSVSWYQQVLGQGPQFIFQYYEKEERGRGNFPDRFSARQFPNYSSELNVNALLLGDSALYLCASTSLGLAGVHEQYFGPGTRLTVT.

Worth noting for this clone: This specimen includes other DNA sequences encoding the same CDR3. The J gene is TRBJ1-1, the V gene TRBV27; D ambiguous. Between the trimmed V and J ends, which lost 4 bases and 1 base, there was a span of 10 bases. Germline CDR1 and CDR2: MNHEY and SMNVEV (reference sequence). The CDR3 spans 14 residues. For the CDR3, the DNA is TGTGCCAGCAGTTGGGGAACAGCGAACACTGAAGCTTTCTTT. This codes for CASSWGTANTEAFF.

The chain couples TRBV28 to TRBJ2-7; either TRBD1 or TRBD2 may fit D (5 bases each). The length of the CDR3 is 13 residues. The germline gives CDR1 MDHEN, CDR2 SYDVKM. The V end was cut by 5 bases, the J end by 4 bases, with 12 bases between. The CDR3 DNA reads TGTGCCAGCAGTAGCCGGGACCCTTACGAGCAGTACTTC. Protein product: CASSSRDPYEQYF. The full variable domain, in which reference TRBV28 and TRBJ2-7 provide the parts outside the CDR3, is DVKVTQSSRYLVKRTGEKVFLECVQDMDHENMFWYRQDPGLGLRLIYFSYDVKMKEKGDIPEGYSVSREKKERFSLILESASTNQTSMYLCASSSRDPYEQYFGPGTRLTVT.

The chain carries TRBV10-2 and TRBJ2-1; TRBD1 matches at 7 bases. Unmatched junction bases numbered 4, after V lost 3 bases and J lost 5 bases. Per the germline V gene, CDR1 is WSHSY and CDR2 is SAAADI. The CDR3 is 14 residues long. CDR3 bases: TGCGCCAGCAGTGAAGGGGGCGAGGACAATGAGCAGTTCTTC. Its protein product is CASSEGGEDNEQFF.

The V gene is TRBV19, the J gene TRBJ2-1; a possible D gene is TRBD1 (6 bases). Germline V gene lookup returns CDR1 LNHDA and CDR2 SQIVND (reference sequence). The CDR3 spans 13 residues. V lost 5 bases and J 8 bases, leaving 13 bases between the germline ends. The CDR3 region has the DNA TGTGCCAGTAGTTTGGGGGCGAGCCATGAGCAGTTCTTC. It translates to CASSLGASHEQFF.

This clone was found once. This chain uses TRBV9 with TRBJ2-1, with D possibly matching TRBD2 (6 bases). The CDR3 covers 16 residues. V was pared by 1 base and J by 0 bases, with 11 bases between. Germline V gene lookup returns CDR1 SGDLS and CDR2 YYNGEE. In nucleotides, the CDR3 is TGTGCCAGCAGCGTAATGGGGGGTTACTCCTACAATGAGCAGTTCTTC. It encodes CASSVMGGYSYNEQFF.

The chain combines TRBV2 with TRBJ2-3; 8 nucleotides agree with TRBD1. This CDR3 comprises 14 residues. Losses at the gene ends were 6 bases for V and 3 bases for J; bases not matched to a gene: 5. Germline V gene data show CDR1 as SNHLY and CDR2 as FYNNEI. CDR3 sequence (DNA): TGTGCCAGCAGATACAGGGGGAGAACAGATACGCAGTATTTT. Residues: CASRYRGRTDTQYF.

For the CDR3, the DNA is TGTGCCAGCAGCCTCGCGCGGGGCTACGAGCAGTACTTC. Amino acid sequence: CASSLARGYEQYF. This chain uses TRBV5-6 with TRBJ2-7, with D maybe TRBD2 (6 bases). The germline gives CDR1 SGHDT, CDR2 YYEEEE. The CDR3 is 13 residues long. V dropped 4 bases and J dropped 3 bases, with 11 bases sitting between them.

The gene calls are TRBV10-1 and TRBJ2-1, with D possibly matching TRBD2 (6 bases). The CDR3 is 15 amino acids. Germline V gene lookup returns CDR1 WNHNN and CDR2 SYGVQD (reference sequence). Trimming shortened V by 3 bases and J by 7 bases, and 16 bases separated the two germline ends. CDR3 nucleotide sequence: TGCGCCAGCAGTGATCCCGCACGCCGGGGGAATGAGCAGTTCTTC. Translation gives CASSDPARRGNEQFF.

The chain couples TRBV10-3 to TRBJ2-3, with TRBD1 identical over 9 bases. The germline gives CDR1 ENHRY, CDR2 SYGVKD. CDR3 size: 17 residues. The V gene end was trimmed by 0 bases and the J gene end by 3 bases; junction bases not matched to a gene: 7. The CDR3 spells CAISESTGTGRTDTQYF. The CDR3 DNA reads TGTGCCATCAGTGAGTCGACCGGGACAGGGCGGACAGATACGCAGTATTTT.